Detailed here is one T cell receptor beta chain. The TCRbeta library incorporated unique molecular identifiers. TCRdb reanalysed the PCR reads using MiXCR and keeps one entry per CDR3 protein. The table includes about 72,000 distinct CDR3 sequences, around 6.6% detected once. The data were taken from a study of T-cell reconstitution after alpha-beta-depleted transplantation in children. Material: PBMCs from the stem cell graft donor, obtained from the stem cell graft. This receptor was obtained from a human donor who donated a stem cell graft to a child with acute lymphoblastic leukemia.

CDR3 protein: CASSFQGSGYGYTF. CDR3 bases: TGTGCCAGCAGTTTTCAAGGGTCTGGGTATGGCTACACCTTC. The rearrangement links TRBV12-3 or TRBV12-4 to TRBJ1-2; D remains ambiguous. The CDR3 sequence is 14 residues long. Trimming took 3 bases from V and 5 from J, leaving 13 bases between them.